Included here is one T cell receptor beta chain sequence, with context. Antigen unknown. The sample comes from a study of shared clonotypes between healthy human individuals. Study summary: The cohort had two women and a few men, ages 18 to 49. A donor's plate count was three for CD4 naive and three for CD4 memory; CD8 naive had two and CD8 memory one.

Study results and caveats: Memory subsets had estimated richness that was generally smaller than that of naive subsets.

This CDR3 comprises 11 residues. The germline V gene encodes CDR1 GTSNPN and CDR2 SVGIG (reference sequence). Donors were healthy HIV-negative adults without recent acute infections or vaccinations. The repertoire was sequenced with immunoSEQ multiplex PCR; TCRdb's copy has only in-frame clones and lacks some. The profile covers 950,000 to 1,300,000 clones, with about 76% appearing a single time and about 1.4% taken by the ten largest. Sequences were obtained from memory CD4+ T cells sorted from blood. Subset in this sample: CD45RA-negative fraction. The V call is TRBV30, the J call TRBJ2-5, with TRBD1 identical over 8 bases. The end of the DNA is better explained by TRBJ2-7, so the J call may be wrong. The sequence derives from a man between 18 and 29 years old in good health. The CDR3 nucleotides read TGTTCCGGACAGGGTGCGTACGAGCAGTACTTC. Translated, it gives CSGQGAYEQYF.